This TCR beta chain was observed in a study of CD8+ T cells in alopecia areata. Reverse transcribed after extraction, RNA yielded cDNA as the sequencing template. TCRdb's table, derived via immunoSEQ multiplex PCR, lists solely in-frame clones and lacks some. In the table there are about 110,000 clones, roughly 59% of which are singletons. The germline CDR1 and CDR2 sequences are SGHNT and YYREEE (reference sequence). The CDR3 is made up of 15 amino acids. The junction had 9 bases not matched to a gene; V was cut back by 2 bases and J by 5 bases. Sequences were obtained from CD8+ T cells sorted from blood. The V gene is TRBV5-4, the J gene TRBJ2-5; TRBD1 agrees at 7 bases. This TCR came from a human donor in good health. The CDR3 loop reads CASSLIGQARETQYF. The CDR3 DNA sequence: TGTGCCAGCAGCTTAATTGGACAGGCTAGGGAGACCCAGTACTTC.